The rows below give T cell receptor beta chains drawn from one sample of a study of identical twins. Using its own MiXCR run on the 5' RACE reads, TCRdb lists one record per CDR3 protein. The table records some 500,000 distinct CDR3 sequences, less than 25% of them present only once. The same specimen was also included in a second study, on T cells expressing NK-cell markers.

The specimen was CD4+ T cells sorted from blood. Receptors were obtained from a woman between 18 and 30 years old in good health. Each CDR3 is given with its conserved first and last residue.

v_call: TRBV9; cdr3_aa: CASSVGRTSGRGDEQFF
v_call: TRBV7-8; cdr3_aa: CASSLSGTMGTGELFF
v_call: TRBV11-2; cdr3_aa: CASVVGYGQSYEQYF
v_call: TRBV20-1; cdr3_aa: CSARERGQETQYF
v_call: TRBV4-1; cdr3_aa: CASSQPPLELSGWTDTQYF
v_call: TRBV7-9; cdr3_aa: CASRRTDGDSEQFF
v_call: TRBV4-2; cdr3_aa: CASSPGLAGIGSGTDTQYF
v_call: TRBV27; cdr3_aa: CASSYRFGGEQYF
v_call: TRBV20-1; cdr3_aa: CSAHSPSGIGTQYF
v_call: TRBV7-9; cdr3_aa: CASSGRGFQETQYF
v_call: TRBV7-8; cdr3_aa: CASSFSGIGGYEQYF
v_call: TRBV18; cdr3_aa: CASSPNTATDGYTF
v_call: TRBV5-1; cdr3_aa: CASSLEGAQYF
v_call: TRBV6-5; cdr3_aa: CASSYVPNGGYTF
v_call: TRBV12-3/TRBV12-4; cdr3_aa: CASSLSRDAEAFF
v_call: TRBV20-1; cdr3_aa: CSARARTENTEAFF
v_call: TRBV12-3/TRBV12-4; cdr3_aa: CASSGWTSEAEQYF
v_call: TRBV12-5; cdr3_aa: CASRRLSGSGADTQYF
v_call: TRBV29-1; cdr3_aa: CGVSAGTGGAEQYF
v_call: TRBV4-3; cdr3_aa: CASSQGGWQGETEAFF
v_call: TRBV12-3/TRBV12-4; cdr3_aa: CASRPGTGVYNEQFF
v_call: TRBV20-1; cdr3_aa: CSAAGTPSSTEAFF
v_call: TRBV7-2; cdr3_aa: CASSFVAGNNEQFF
v_call: TRBV7-8; cdr3_aa: CASSLGTGGYYNEQFF
v_call: TRBV12-3/TRBV12-4; cdr3_aa: CASSFQGAGNEQFF
v_call: TRBV29-1; cdr3_aa: CSVGIPDTEAFF
v_call: TRBV4-3; cdr3_aa: CASSQDLAGRDKNIQYF
v_call: TRBV10-3; cdr3_aa: CAIAGLVGGANVLTF
v_call: TRBV12-3/TRBV12-4; cdr3_aa: CASTRWGGGANVLTF
v_call: TRBV5-5; cdr3_aa: CASSSRSGNMNTEAFF